This T cell receptor beta chain originates from a study of CD8+CD57+ T cells in acquired aplastic anemia. Looked up from germline, CDR1 is KGHDR and CDR2 is SFDVKD. The CDR3 has 14 residues. With respect to this clonotype: At one boundary the junction diverges from the germline segment, which might be a read error.

Sequencing involved patients with CD8+CD57+ cell expansion previously shown by flow cytometry. Profiles of TCR beta VDJ and CDR3 were generated from a genomic DNA template. TCRdb recomputed calls from the reads with MiXCR, one row per CDR3 protein. The sample consists of around 250,000 distinct CDR3 sequences, 82% of them appearing once. The sequenced sample was sorted CD4+, CD8+, or CD8+CD57+ T cells (not recorded which) from PBMCs. This clonotype originated in a human donor with aplastic anemia. V is TRBV24-1 and J is TRBJ1-1; TRBD1 agrees at 8 bases. The CDR3 region is CASSGTGTYTEAFF. In DNA, the CDR3 is TGTGCCAGCAGTGGGACAGGAACATACACTGAAGCTTTCTTT.